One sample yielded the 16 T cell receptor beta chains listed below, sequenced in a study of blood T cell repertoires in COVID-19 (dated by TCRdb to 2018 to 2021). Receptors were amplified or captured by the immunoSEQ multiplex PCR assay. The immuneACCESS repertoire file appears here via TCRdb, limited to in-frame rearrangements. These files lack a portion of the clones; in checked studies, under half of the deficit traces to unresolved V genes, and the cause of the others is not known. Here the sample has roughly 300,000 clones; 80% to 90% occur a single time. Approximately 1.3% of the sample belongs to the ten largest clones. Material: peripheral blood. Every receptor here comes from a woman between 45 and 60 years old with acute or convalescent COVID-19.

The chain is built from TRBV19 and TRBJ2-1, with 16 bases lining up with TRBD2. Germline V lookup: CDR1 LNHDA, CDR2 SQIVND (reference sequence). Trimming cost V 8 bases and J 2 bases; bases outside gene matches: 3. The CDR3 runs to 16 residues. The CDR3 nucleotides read TGTGCCAGTGGGACTAGCGGGGGGGGAACCTACAATGAGCAGTTCTTC. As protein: CASGTSGGGTYNEQFF.

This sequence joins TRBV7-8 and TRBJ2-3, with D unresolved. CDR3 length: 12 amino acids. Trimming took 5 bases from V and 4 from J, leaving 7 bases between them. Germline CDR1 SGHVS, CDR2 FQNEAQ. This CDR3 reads CASSPRSDTQYF. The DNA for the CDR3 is TGTGCCAGCAGCCCCCGTTCAGATACGCAGTATTTT.

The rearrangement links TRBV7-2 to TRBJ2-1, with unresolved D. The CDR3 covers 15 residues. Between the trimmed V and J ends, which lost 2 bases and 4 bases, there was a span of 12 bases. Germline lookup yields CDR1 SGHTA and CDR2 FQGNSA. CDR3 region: CASSLISISYNEQFF. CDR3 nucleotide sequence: TGTGCCAGCAGCTTAATCAGTATCTCGTACAATGAGCAGTTCTTC.

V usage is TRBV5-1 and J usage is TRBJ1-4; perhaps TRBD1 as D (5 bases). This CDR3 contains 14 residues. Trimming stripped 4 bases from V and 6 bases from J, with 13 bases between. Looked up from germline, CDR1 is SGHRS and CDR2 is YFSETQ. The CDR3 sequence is CASSGNQGDEKLFF. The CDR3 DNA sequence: TGCGCCAGCAGCGGAAACCAAGGGGATGAAAAACTGTTTTTT. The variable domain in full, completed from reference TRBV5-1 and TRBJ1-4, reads KAGVTQTPRYLIKTRGQQVTLSCSPISGHRSVSWYQQTPGQGLQFLFEYFSETQRNKGNFPGRFSGRQFSNSRSEMNVSTLELGDSALYLCASSGNQGDEKLFFGSGTQLSVL.

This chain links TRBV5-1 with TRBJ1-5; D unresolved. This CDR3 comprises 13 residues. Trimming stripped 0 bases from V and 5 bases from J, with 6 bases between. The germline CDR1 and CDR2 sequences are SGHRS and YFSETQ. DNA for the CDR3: TGCGCCAGCAGCTTGGTTCCCGATCAGCCCCAGCATTTT. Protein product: CASSLVPDQPQHF.

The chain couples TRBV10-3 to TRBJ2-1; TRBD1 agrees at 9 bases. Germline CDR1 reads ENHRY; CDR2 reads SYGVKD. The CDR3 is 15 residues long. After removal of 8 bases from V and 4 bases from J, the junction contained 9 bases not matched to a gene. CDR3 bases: TGTGCCATCGGGGCGGGACAGGGAGTATACAATGAGCAGTTCTTC. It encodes CAIGAGQGVYNEQFF.

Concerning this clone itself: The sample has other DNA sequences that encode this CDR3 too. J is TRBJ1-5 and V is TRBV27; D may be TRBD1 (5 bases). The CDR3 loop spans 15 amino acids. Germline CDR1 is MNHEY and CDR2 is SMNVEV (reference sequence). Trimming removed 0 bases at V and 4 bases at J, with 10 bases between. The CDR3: CASSLSQGRNQPQHF. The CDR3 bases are TGTGCCAGCAGTTTATCCCAGGGTCGAAATCAGCCCCAGCATTTT.

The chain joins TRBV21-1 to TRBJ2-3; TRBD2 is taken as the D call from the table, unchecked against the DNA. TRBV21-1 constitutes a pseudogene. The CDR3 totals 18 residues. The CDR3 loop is CASSRDPKGREWVDTQYF. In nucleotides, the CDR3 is TGTGCCAGCAGCAGAGATCCTAAAGGTCGGGAGTGGGTAGATACGCAGTATTTT.

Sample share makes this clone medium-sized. The chain's CDR3 is CASSISGGGEWNQPQHF. The CDR3 nucleotides read TGTGCCAGTAGTATCTCGGGGGGCGGAGAGTGGAATCAGCCCCAGCATTTT. J is TRBJ1-5 and V is TRBV19, with D maybe TRBD1 (6 bases). CDR1 and CDR2 from the germline V gene are LNHDA and SQIVND (reference sequence). The length of the CDR3 is 17 residues. The V end lost 3 bases, the J end lost 4 bases, and 19 bases lay between the germline ends.

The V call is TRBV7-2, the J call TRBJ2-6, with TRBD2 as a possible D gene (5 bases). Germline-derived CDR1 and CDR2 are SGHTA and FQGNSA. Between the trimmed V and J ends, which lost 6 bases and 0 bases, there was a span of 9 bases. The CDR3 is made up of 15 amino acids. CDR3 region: CASRHGGSGANVLTF. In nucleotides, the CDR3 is TGTGCCAGCAGGCACGGAGGCTCTGGGGCCAACGTCCTGACTTTC.

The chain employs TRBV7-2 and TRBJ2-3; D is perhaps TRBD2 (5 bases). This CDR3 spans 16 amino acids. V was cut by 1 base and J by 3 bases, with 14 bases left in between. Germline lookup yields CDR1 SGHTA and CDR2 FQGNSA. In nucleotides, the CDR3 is TGTGCCAGCAGCTTAGTTATGGGAGTAAATACAGATACGCAGTATTTT. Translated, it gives CASSLVMGVNTDTQYF.

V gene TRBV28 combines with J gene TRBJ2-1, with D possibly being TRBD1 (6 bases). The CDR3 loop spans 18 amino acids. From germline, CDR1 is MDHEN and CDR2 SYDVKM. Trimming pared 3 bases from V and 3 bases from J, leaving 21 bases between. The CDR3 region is CASSLFQRRTEYYNEQFF. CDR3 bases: TGTGCCAGCAGTTTGTTTCAGCGTAGGACAGAATACTACAATGAGCAGTTCTTC. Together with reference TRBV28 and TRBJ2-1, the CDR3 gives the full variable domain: DVKVTQSSRYLVKRTGEKVFLECVQDMDHENMFWYRQDPGLGLRLIYFSYDVKMKEKGDIPEGYSVSREKKERFSLILESASTNQTSMYLCASSLFQRRTEYYNEQFFGPGTRLTVL.

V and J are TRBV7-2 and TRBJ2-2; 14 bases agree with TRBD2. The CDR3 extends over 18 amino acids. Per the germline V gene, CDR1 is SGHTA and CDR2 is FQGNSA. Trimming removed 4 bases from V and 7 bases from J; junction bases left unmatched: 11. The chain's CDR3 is CASSSLPGLAGVFGELFF. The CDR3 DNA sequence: TGTGCCAGCAGCTCCCTCCCGGGACTAGCGGGAGTTTTCGGGGAGCTGTTTTTT.

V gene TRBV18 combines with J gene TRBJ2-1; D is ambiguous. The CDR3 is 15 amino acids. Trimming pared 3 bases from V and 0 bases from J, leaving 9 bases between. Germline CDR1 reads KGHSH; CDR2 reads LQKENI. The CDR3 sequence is CASSPSRGSYNEQFF. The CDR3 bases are TGTGCCAGCTCACCCTCTCGCGGCTCCTACAATGAGCAGTTCTTC.

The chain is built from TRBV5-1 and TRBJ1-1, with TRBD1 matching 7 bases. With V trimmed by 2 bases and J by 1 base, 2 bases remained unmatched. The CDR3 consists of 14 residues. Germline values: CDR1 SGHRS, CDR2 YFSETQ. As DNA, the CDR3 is TGCGCCAGCAGCTTATGGACAGGGAACACTGAAGCTTTCTTT. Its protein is CASSLWTGNTEAFF.

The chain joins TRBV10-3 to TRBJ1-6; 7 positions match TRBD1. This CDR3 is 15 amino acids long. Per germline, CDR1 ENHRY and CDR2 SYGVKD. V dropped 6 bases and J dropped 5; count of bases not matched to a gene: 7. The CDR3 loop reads CAIRAGQDNNSPLHF. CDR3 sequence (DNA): TGTGCCATCAGGGCAGGACAGGATAATAATTCACCCCTCCACTTT.